This T cell receptor beta chain was captured in a study of cytomegalovirus exposure and HLA in healthy donors. Across the whole study: Per a later analysis, the 666 first-cohort and 100 to 150 validation repertoires shared one platform. Whole-study findings and limits: The classifier, whose performance was assessed in both the original and validation cohorts, reportedly diagnosed cytomegalovirus status with high specificity and sensitivity. The study found most TCR sequences rare, yet found some public TCRs in many donors. The study recorded 164 TCR beta chains that were cytomegalovirus-associated.

A word on this clone: Its antigen is not known.

Libraries were prepared by immunoSEQ multiplex PCR; TCRdb keeps only in-frame clonotypes and omits some of them. The data hold about 130,000 clones, with roughly nine tenths observed a single time. Germline lookup yields CDR1 SGHRS and CDR2 YFSETQ. The CDR3 length is 12 residues. V shed 3 bases and J shed 6 bases, with 7 bases lying between them. The sample consisted of PBMCs. This rearrangement joins TRBV5-1 to TRBJ2-1; TRBD2 is a possible D gene (6 bases). The origin of this receptor is a woman aged 18-29 years in good health and CMV-seronegative. The CDR3 nucleotides are TGCGCCAGCAGCTGGGGGGTCAATGAGCAGTTCTTC. Its translation is CASSWGVNEQFF. The whole variable domain, filled in from reference TRBV5-1 and TRBJ2-1, reads KAGVTQTPRYLIKTRGQQVTLSCSPISGHRSVSWYQQTPGQGLQFLFEYFSETQRNKGNFPGRFSGRQFSNSRSEMNVSTLELGDSALYLCASSWGVNEQFFGPGTRLTVL.